What follows are 8 T cell receptor beta chains derived from one specimen sequenced in a study of T cell responses to AZD1222 COVID-19 vaccine. Only in-frame clones appear in the TCRdb table, and some are missing; sequencing was by immunoSEQ multiplex PCR. This table has around 130,000 clones, 88% appearing once. Sequencing was performed on peripheral blood, taken on day 0 of AZD1222 vaccination. The receptors stem from an adult in good health.

The chain joins TRBV2 to TRBJ1-1; D is possibly TRBD1 (6 bases). This CDR3 region has 14 residues. The ends were cut back, 6 bases at V and 0 bases at J, with 11 bases in the middle. The germline V gene has CDR1 SNHLY and CDR2 FYNNEI. As DNA, the CDR3 is TGTGCCAGCAGAGACAGGAGTATGAACACTGAAGCTTTCTTT. This encodes CASRDRSMNTEAFF.

This chain uses TRBV30 with TRBJ1-2; D may be TRBD1 (5 bases). Germline V gene lookup returns CDR1 GTSNPN and CDR2 SVGIG (reference sequence). Trimming stripped 4 bases from V and 4 bases from J, with 22 bases between. This CDR3 is built from 16 residues. The CDR3 DNA follows: TGTGCCTGGATGCACCAGGGCCCCGGTTTTTCCTATGGCTACACCTTC. Translated, it gives CAWMHQGPGFSYGYTF.

This chain connects TRBV24-1 to TRBJ2-7; 9 nucleotides line up with TRBD1. The CDR3 sequence is 15 residues long. The junction had 3 bases not matched to a gene; V was cut back by 4 bases and J by 0 bases. Germline CDR1 and CDR2: KGHDR and SFDVKD. DNA for the CDR3: TGTGCCACCAGTGAAGGGACAGGGAACTCCTACGAGCAGTACTTC. It codes for CATSEGTGNSYEQYF.

The J gene is TRBJ1-1, the V gene TRBV5-4; 7 bases fit TRBD1. Germline V gene lookup returns CDR1 SGHNT and CDR2 YYREEE (reference sequence). This CDR3 region has 13 residues. With 4 bases clipped from V and 6 bases from J, the junction kept 6 bases outside the gene matches. As DNA, the CDR3 is TGTGCCAGCAGCCCCGGACAGGCGTCTGAAGCTTTCTTT. Translating gives CASSPGQASEAFF.

This clone appeared a few times. The V gene is TRBV30, the J gene TRBJ1-1, with D hard to call. The CDR3 extends over 13 amino acids. Deletions cut 0 bases from V and 1 base from J, with 6 bases between. Germline CDR1 reads GTSNPN; CDR2 reads SVGIG (reference sequence). CDR3 in amino acids: CAWSVPGNTEAFF. DNA for the CDR3: TGTGCCTGGAGTGTACCCGGGAACACTGAAGCTTTCTTT.

The gene calls are TRBV3-1 (or the pseudogene TRBV3-2) and TRBJ1-4; D perhaps matches TRBD1 (5 bases). V was pared by 0 bases and J by 7 bases, with 9 bases between. Germline loops: CDR1 LGHDT, CDR2 YNNKEL (reference sequence). The CDR3 is 14 amino acids. The chain's CDR3 is CASSQERGREKLFF. The CDR3 bases are TGTGCCAGCAGCCAAGAAAGGGGTCGTGAAAAACTGTTTTTT.

This clone has just one count. This chain connects TRBV5-1 to TRBJ1-2; TRBD1 might be the D (5 bases). The CDR3 loop spans 15 amino acids. Germline CDR1 and CDR2: SGHRS and YFSETQ. V was cut by 5 bases and J by 7 bases, with 21 bases left in between. CDR3 bases: TGCGCCAGCAGGGAAGGTGTGGGGCAGAGTGGTGGCTACACCTTC. Protein product: CASREGVGQSGGYTF.

Here the CDR3 reads CATLRQGGSEAFF. The CDR3 DNA reads as TGTGCCACCTTGCGCCAGGGCGGCTCTGAAGCTTTCTTT. The chain couples TRBV19 to TRBJ1-1; D possibly corresponds to TRBD1 (5 bases). V lost 10 bases and J 6 bases, leaving 18 bases between the germline ends. The length of the CDR3 is 13 residues. Germline V gives CDR1 LNHDA, CDR2 SQIVND (reference sequence).